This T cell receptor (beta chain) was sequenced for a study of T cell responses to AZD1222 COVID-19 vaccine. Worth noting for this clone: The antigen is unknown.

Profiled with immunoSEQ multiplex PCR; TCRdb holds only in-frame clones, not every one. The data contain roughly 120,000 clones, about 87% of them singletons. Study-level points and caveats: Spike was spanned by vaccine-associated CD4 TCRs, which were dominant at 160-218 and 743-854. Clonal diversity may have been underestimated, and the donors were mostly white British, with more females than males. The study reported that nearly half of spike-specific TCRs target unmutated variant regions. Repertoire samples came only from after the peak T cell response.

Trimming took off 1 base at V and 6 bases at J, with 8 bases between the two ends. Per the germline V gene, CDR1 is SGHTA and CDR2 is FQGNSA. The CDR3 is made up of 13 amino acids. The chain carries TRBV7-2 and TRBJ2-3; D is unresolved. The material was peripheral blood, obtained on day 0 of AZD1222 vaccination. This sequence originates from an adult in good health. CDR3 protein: CASSLGLLDTQYF. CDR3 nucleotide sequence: TGTGCCAGCAGCTTAGGATTACTGGATACGCAGTATTTT.